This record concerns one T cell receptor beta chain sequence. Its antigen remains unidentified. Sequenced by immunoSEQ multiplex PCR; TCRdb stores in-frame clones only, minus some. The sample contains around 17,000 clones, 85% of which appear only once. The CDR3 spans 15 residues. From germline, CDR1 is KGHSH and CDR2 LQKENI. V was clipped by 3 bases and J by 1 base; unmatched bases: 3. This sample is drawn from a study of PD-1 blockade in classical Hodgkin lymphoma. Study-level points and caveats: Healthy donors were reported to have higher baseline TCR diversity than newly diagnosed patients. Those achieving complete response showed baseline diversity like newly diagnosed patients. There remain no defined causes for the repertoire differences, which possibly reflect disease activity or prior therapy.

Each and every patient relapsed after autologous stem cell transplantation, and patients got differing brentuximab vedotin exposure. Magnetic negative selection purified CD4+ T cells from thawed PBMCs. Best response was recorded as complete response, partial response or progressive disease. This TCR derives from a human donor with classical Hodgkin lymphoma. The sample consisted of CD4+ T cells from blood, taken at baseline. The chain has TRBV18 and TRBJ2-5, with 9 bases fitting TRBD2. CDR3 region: CASSPAGGGQETQYF. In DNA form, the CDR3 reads TGTGCCAGCTCACCTGCGGGGGGGGGCCAAGAGACCCAGTACTTC.